The clone carrying this T cell receptor (beta chain) was observed many times. The antigen is not known. This record comes from a study of early T cells in non-severe SARS-CoV-2 infection. Individual cDNA molecules were tagged with unique molecular identifiers, the study reported. TCRdb reprocessed the 5' RACE reads via MiXCR and lists one record per CDR3 protein. This table holds tens of thousands of distinct CDR3 sequences, less than 6.5% found once. The CDR3 loop spans 14 amino acids. Germline CDR1 reads SGHAT; CDR2 reads FQNNGV. V lost 5 bases to trimming and J lost 4 bases; unmatched junction nucleotides: 5. Overall study findings and caveats: The VDJdb matching leaned toward anti-spike CD8 responses and overlooked private and CD4 specificities.

The chain carries TRBV11-2 and TRBJ2-7; 10 bases align to TRBD2. Material for sequencing was whole blood. This TCR was sampled from an adult who was a healthcare worker with PCR-confirmed SARS-CoV-2 infection or an uninfected control (not recorded which). The CDR3 here is CASSLAGAGYEQYF. The CDR3 region has the DNA TGTGCCAGCAGCCTAGCGGGAGCGGGGTACGAGCAGTACTTC.